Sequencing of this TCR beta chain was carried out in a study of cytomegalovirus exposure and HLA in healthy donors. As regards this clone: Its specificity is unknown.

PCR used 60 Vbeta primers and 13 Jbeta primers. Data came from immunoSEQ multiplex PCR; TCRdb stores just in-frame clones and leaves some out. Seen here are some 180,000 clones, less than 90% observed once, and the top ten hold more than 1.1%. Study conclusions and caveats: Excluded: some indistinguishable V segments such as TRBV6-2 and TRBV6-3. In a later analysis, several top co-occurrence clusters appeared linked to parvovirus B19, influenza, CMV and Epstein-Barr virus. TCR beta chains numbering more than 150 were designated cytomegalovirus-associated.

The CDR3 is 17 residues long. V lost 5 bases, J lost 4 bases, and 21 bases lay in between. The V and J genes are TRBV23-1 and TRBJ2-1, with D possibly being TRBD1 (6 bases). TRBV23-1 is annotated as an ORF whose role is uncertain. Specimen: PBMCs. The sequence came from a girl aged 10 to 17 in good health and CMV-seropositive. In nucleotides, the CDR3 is TGCGCCAGCAGTGGCTTCCCCGGACAGTTTGGGTACAATGAGCAGTTCTTC. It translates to CASSGFPGQFGYNEQFF.